This T cell receptor beta chain is drawn from a study of siplizumab effects on memory and regulatory T cells. Study observations and caveats: The naive T cell population seemed more diverse than memory cells and seemed a major contributor to the alloresponse.

Approximately 93,000 TCR templates per sample were assayed. Sequencing used immunoSEQ multiplex PCR; TCRdb keeps in-frame clones, though not all of them. The sample includes 85,000 to 130,000 clones, around 92% of them seen just once. With regard to this clone: As yet, its antigen is unknown.

The TCR comes from a human donor in good health. What was sequenced was Tregs sorted from blood.

The CDR3 loop is CAIRLGANNEQFF. DNA for the CDR3: TGTGCCATCAGGCTGGGCGCGAACAATGAGCAGTTCTTC. This chain uses TRBV10-3 with TRBJ2-1; D is unresolved. Germline V CDR1 and CDR2: ENHRY, SYGVKD. The V and J ends lost 6 bases and 5 bases respectively, with 11 bases between them. This CDR3 is 13 amino acids long.